The 2 T cell receptor beta chains below come from one sample, sequenced in a study of shared clonotypes between healthy human individuals. The table came from immunoSEQ multiplex PCR; TCRdb's copy has only in-frame clones and leaves some out. This sample has 2 million to 3 million clones; approximately 93% occur once, and the top ten carry about 0.34%. The sample was naive CD4+ T cells from PBMCs. Subset meaning: CD45RA+ positively selected. The receptors were sampled from a man aged 18 to 30 in good health. Some clones in this sample may be carry-over from other donors' samples.

Points on this clone: The sample holds other DNA sequences that translate to the same CDR3. The chain links TRBV7-3 to TRBJ2-3, with a tentative D call TRBD2 (5 bases). CDR3 length equals 14 residues. The germline gives CDR1 SGHTA, CDR2 FQGTGA. V lost 5 bases to trimming and J lost 3 bases, with 12 bases between them. The CDR3 DNA sequence: TGTGCCAGCAGCCGAACGGGAAGTACAGATACGCAGTATTTT. Translation: CASSRTGSTDTQYF.

The chain recombines TRBV5-1 with TRBJ2-5, with TRBD2 matching 10 bases. Unmatched junction bases numbered 9, after V lost 0 bases and J lost 4 bases. This CDR3 has 17 amino acids. Germline V gives CDR1 SGHRS, CDR2 YFSETQ. Written as DNA, the CDR3 is TGCGCCAGCAGCTTGGGAGGTGCTAGCGGGAGACTAGAGACCCAGTACTTC. This gives the protein CASSLGGASGRLETQYF.